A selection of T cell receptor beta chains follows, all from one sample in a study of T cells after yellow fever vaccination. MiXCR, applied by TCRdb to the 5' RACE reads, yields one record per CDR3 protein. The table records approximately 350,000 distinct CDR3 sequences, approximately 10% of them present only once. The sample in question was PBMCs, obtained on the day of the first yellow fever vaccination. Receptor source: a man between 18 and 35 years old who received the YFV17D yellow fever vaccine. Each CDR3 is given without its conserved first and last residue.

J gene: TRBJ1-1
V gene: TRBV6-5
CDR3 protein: ASSYAGTAGTEAF

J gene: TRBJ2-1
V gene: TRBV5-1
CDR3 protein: ASSSGTGRNEQF

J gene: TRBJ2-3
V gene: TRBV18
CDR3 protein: ASSPNGGGTDTQY

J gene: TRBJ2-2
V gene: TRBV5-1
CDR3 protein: ASSFQGSAGELF

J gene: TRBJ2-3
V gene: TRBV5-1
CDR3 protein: ASSLGPGRPTDTQY

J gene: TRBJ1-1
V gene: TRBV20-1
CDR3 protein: SAPRGGRTEAF

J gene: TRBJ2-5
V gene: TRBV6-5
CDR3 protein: ASSTSFGETQY

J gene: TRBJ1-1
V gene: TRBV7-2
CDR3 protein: ASSLLGRRGTEAF

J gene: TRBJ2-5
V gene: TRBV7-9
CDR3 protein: ASSLRGEVETQY

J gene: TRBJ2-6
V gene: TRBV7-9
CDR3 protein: ASSLDRSGANVLT

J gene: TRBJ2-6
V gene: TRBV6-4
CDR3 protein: ASSEAGTGANVLT

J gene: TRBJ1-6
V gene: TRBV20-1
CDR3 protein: SPSSLRGRMENSPLH

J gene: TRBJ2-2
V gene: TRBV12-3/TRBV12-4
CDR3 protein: ASSFRGELF

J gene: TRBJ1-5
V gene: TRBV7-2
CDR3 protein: ASSLVGFGPQH

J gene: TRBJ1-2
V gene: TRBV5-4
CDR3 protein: ASGPGHLNGYT

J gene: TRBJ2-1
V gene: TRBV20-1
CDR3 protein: SATGDNEQF

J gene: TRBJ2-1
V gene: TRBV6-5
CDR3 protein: ASSYAGGWF

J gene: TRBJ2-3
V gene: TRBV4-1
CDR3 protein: ASSQEGLSDTQY

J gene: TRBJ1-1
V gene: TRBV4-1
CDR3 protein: ASSQKVDRNTEAF

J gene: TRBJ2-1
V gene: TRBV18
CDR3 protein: ASSPLAGTYNEQF

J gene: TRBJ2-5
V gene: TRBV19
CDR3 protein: ASSNVGEETQY

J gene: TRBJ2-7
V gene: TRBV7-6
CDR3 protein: ASSLVAGQPVYEQY

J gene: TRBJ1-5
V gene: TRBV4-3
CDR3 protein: ASSQDRTDQPQH

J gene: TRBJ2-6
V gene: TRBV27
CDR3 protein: ASRLSGANVLT

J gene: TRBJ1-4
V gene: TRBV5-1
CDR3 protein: ASSFRTANEKLF

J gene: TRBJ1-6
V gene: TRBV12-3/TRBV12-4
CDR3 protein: ASSLFRPPLH

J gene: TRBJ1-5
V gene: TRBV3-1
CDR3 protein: ASSQDLVRGQPQH

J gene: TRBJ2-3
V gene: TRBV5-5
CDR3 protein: ASNALPRDTSMAGTQY

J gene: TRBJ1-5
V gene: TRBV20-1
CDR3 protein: SAAGQGSQPQH

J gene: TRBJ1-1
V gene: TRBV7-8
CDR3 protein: ASSPRQGAEAF

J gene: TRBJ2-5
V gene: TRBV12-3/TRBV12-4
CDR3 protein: ASSPQLRTQY

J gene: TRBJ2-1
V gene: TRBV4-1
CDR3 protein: ASSHPPGNYNEQF

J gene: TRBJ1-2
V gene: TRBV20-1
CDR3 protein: SARAISGGHGYT

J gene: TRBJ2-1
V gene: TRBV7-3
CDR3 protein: ASSLSWGNEQF

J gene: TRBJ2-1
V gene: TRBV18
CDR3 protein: ASSPLHSNNEQF

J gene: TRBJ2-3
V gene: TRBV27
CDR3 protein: ASRGQSSTDTQY

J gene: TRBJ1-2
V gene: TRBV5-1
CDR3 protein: ASSYQGGYGYT

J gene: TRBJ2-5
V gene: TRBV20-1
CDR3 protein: SAGTGVVETQY

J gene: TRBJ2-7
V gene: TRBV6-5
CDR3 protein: ASSYRVGTYEQY

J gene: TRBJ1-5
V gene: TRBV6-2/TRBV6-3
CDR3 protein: ASSYRGYGTRQNQPQH

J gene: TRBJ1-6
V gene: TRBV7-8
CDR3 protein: ASSPQGAVSPLH

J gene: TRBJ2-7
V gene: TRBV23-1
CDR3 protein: ASSLIYEQY

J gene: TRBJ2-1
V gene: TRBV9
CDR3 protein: ASSSRGGVSEQF

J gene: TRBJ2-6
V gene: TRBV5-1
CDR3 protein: ASSLDGGAGANVLT

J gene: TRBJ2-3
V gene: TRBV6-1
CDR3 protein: ASSDRGGSDTQY

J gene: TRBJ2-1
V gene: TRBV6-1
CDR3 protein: ASSEFSRSPPYNEQF

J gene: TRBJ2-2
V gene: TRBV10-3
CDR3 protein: AIMIRTSGTGELF

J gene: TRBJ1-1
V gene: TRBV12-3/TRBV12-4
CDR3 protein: ASSLGGRVGATSEAF

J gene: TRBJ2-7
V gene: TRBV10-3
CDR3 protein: AIRGDSSYEQY

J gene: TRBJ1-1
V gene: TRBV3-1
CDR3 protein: ASSQEMWTEAF

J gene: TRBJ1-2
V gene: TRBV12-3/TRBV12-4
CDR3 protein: ASSPEDLYGYT

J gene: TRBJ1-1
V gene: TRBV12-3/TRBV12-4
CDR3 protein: ASSSDRGQAF

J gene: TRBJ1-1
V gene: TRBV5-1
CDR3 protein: ASSWKGGNTEAF

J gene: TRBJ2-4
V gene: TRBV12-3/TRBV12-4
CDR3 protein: ASSLNRGKNIQY

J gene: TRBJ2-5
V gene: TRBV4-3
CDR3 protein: ASSQDWAEGRETQY

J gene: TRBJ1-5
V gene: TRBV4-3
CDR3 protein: ASSQGTLRRQPQH

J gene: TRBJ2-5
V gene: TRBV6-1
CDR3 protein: ASSLTGRRETQY

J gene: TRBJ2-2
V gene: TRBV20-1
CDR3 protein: SASNYVDGELF

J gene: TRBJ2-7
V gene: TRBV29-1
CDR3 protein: SVAVTLSYEQY

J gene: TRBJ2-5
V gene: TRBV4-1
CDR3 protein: ASSQALLRGRETQY